Sequencing of this TCR beta chain was carried out in a study of shared clonotypes between healthy human individuals. Study-wide points: Naive subsets generally exceeded memory subsets in estimated richness. With few donors, the genetic and exposure-history diversity represented was limited.

Clones were sequenced by immunoSEQ multiplex PCR, and TCRdb holds only the in-frame ones, with some missing. The sample consists of approximately 2.1 million clones, approximately 93% of them appearing once. CDR3 size: 14 residues. Germline lookup yields CDR1 MNHEY and CDR2 SVGAGI. Between the trimmed V and J ends, which lost 6 bases and 7 bases, there was a span of 15 bases. For this clone: Its antigen is still unknown.

The chain has TRBV6-5 and TRBJ1-4, with D possibly TRBD1 on 6 matching bases. This receptor was obtained from a man between 18 and 29 years old in good health. Some clones in this sample may be carry-over from other donors' samples. Sequencing used naive CD4+ T cells from PBMCs. This sample's subset: CD45RA+ positively selected. CDR3 bases: TGTGCCAGCAGAAGGGGGGTCGGAGCTGAAAAACTGTTTTTT. It yields the protein CASRRGVGAEKLFF.